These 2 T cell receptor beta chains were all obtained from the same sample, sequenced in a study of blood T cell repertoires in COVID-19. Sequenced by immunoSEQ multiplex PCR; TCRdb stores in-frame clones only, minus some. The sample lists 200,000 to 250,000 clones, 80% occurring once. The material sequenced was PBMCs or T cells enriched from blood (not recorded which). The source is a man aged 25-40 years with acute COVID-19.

The CDR3 loop is CASSFSNEQFF. CDR3 DNA: TGTGCCAGCAGCTTTTCTAATGAGCAGTTCTTC. This chain uses TRBV7-9 with TRBJ2-1; no reliable D call. V lost 3 bases and J 7 bases, leaving 4 bases between the germline ends. The CDR3 has 11 residues. CDR1 and CDR2 (germline): SEHNR, FQNEAQ (reference sequence).

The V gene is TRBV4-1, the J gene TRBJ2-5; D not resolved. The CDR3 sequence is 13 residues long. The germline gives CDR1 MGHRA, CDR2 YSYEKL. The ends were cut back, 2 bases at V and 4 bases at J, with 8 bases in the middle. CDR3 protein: CASSQWASETQYF. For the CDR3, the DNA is TGCGCCAGCAGCCAATGGGCCTCAGAGACCCAGTACTTC.